The next 5 T cell receptor beta chains were all read from a single sample in a study of blood T cell repertoires in COVID-19. Some clones are missing from TCRdb's copy, which holds only in-frame ones; the method was immunoSEQ multiplex PCR. The sample records over 70,000 clones, 75% to 85% being singletons. Sequenced material: peripheral blood. These receptors came from a woman in her 70s with acute or convalescent COVID-19.

The rearrangement joins TRBV2 to TRBJ2-5, with 12 nucleotides matching TRBD2. The germline V gene has CDR1 SNHLY and CDR2 FYNNEI. The CDR3 loop spans 15 amino acids. Trimming cost V 4 bases and J 3 bases; bases outside gene matches: 3. The DNA for the CDR3 is TGTGCCAGCAGTGCTCGACTAGCGGGAGAAGAGACCCAGTACTTC. Protein: CASSARLAGEETQYF.

This sequence joins TRBV5-4 and TRBJ1-5; 7 positions agree with TRBD1. Per germline, CDR1 SGHNT and CDR2 YYREEE (reference sequence). Germline trimming cut 2 bases from V and 4 bases from J; bases unmatched to any gene: 12. CDR3 length: 17 residues. Written as DNA, the CDR3 is TGTGCCAGCAGCTTAGGTCTACGGGGGACAGTGAATCAGCCCCAGCATTTT. It specifies CASSLGLRGTVNQPQHF. Full variable domain (remainder filled in from reference TRBV5-4 and TRBJ1-5): ETGVTQSPTHLIKTRGQQVTLRCSSQSGHNTVSWYQQALGQGPQFIFQYYREEENGRGNFPPRFSGLQFPNYSSELNVNALELDDSALYLCASSLGLRGTVNQPQHFGDGTRLSIL.

J is TRBJ2-4 and V is TRBV21-1; the D call TRBD2 from the table was never checked on the DNA. TRBV21-1 counts as a pseudogene. The CDR3 totals 16 residues. The CDR3 loop reads CASSPRTSGSENIQYF. The CDR3 DNA sequence: TGTGCCAGCAGCCCCCGGACTAGCGGGAGTGAAAACATTCAGTACTTC.

This chain connects TRBV3-1 (or the pseudogene TRBV3-2) to TRBJ1-2; D is ambiguous. This CDR3 contains 13 residues. The germline gives CDR1 LGHDT, CDR2 YNNKEL (reference sequence). The V end lost 1 base, the J end lost 4 bases, and 7 bases lay between the germline ends. The CDR3 nucleotides read TGTGCCAGCAGCCAAGGGCCAACCTATGGCTACACCTTC. It translates to CASSQGPTYGYTF.

This clone was seen only a few times. The rearrangement uses TRBV9 and TRBJ2-7, with 8 nucleotides matching TRBD2. This CDR3 has 14 amino acids. Germline V gives CDR1 SGDLS, CDR2 YYNGEE. Trimming removed 0 bases from V and 6 bases from J; junction bases left unmatched: 5. This CDR3 is CASSVAGRESEQYF. CDR3 nucleotide sequence: TGTGCCAGCAGCGTAGCCGGGAGGGAGAGCGAGCAGTACTTC.